What follows describes a single T cell receptor (beta chain). MiXCR was run by TCRdb on the multiplex PCR reads, yielding one entry per CDR3 protein. The sample comprises under 15,000 distinct CDR3 sequences, 36% of which are singletons, and roughly 15% rests with the top ten. These data belong to a study of breast tumors, draining lymph nodes, adjacent tissues. The CDR3 consists of 16 residues. Per germline, CDR1 LNHDA and CDR2 SQIVND (reference sequence). V lost 6 bases to trimming and J lost 8 bases; unmatched junction nucleotides: 10. The sample was breast tumor tissue. The chain links TRBV19 to TRBJ2-3; 14 bases align to TRBD2. This receptor was identified in a female donor with breast cancer. Some clones in this sample may be carry-over from other donors' samples. In DNA, the CDR3 is TGTGCCAGTAGCCCGGGACTAGCGGGAGAGGCCCCTACGCAGTATTTT. Amino acid sequence: CASSPGLAGEAPTQYF.